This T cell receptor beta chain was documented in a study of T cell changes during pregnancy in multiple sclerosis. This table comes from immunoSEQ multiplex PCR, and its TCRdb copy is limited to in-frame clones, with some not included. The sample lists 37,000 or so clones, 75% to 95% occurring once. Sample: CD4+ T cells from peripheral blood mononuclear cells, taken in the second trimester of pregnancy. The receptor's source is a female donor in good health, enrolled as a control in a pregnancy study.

CDR3 residues: CASSQIIGAANSPLHF. The CDR3 DNA is TGCGCCAGCAGCCAAATCATTGGGGCAGCAAATTCACCCCTCCACTTT. This sequence joins TRBV4-1 and TRBJ1-6; possibly TRBD1 for D (5 bases). From germline, CDR1 is MGHRA and CDR2 YSYEKL. Trimming took 2 bases from V and 7 from J, leaving 15 bases between them. This CDR3 comprises 16 residues.